Listed here is a single T cell receptor (beta chain). Its target is not known. Purities over 95% were achieved in all sorted populations. This entry is derived from a study of beta chain features in type 1 diabetes. Study observations and caveats: Across all four CD4+ subsets, people with type 1 diabetes showed modestly shorter TCRB CDR3s. The similarity of naive, central memory and Treg TCRB repertoires appeared greater among patients than among healthy donors. Sequencing from cDNA could over-represent high-TCR-expressing cells. Whatever favoring of shorter templates PCR might show would apply equally to patients and controls.

J gave up 4 bases and V 3 bases, and 4 bases lay outside the gene matches. The germline gives CDR1 SGHTA, CDR2 FQGNSA. The CDR3 extends over 15 amino acids. Of the isolated RNA, all was reverse transcribed, and so the sequenced material was expressed TCRB transcripts. Sequencing was performed with immunoSEQ multiplex PCR; in TCRdb, only in-frame clones are kept and a portion is missing. The table shows just under 150,000 clones, with around an eighth occurring only once. The sample was central memory CD4+ T cells from blood. The sequence came from a man younger than 30 with type 1 diabetes. This chain links TRBV7-2 with TRBJ2-3; 10 bases fit TRBD1. The CDR3 nucleotides are TGTGCCAGCAGCTTCGGGGACAGGGGCTCAGATACGCAGTATTTT. Its protein product is CASSFGDRGSDTQYF.